This TCR beta chain comes out of a study of technical replicates of blood from several donors. Some clones are missing from TCRdb's copy, which holds only in-frame ones; the method was immunoSEQ multiplex PCR. This sample carries 90,000 to 100,000 clones, 85% to 95% of them seen once, and the ten largest clones take less than 0.35%. CDR1 MNHNS and CDR2 SASEGT come from the germline V gene. V was pared by 3 bases and J by 2 bases, with 4 bases of the junction left unmatched. The length of the CDR3 is 15 residues. V gene TRBV6-1 combines with J gene TRBJ2-7, with 10 nucleotides matching TRBD2. The TCR originated in a human donor in good health. Sequenced sample: T cells isolated from PBMCs. CDR3 in DNA: TGTGCCAGCAGTGAGCAGCGGGAGGGCCCCTACGAGCAGTACTTC. It specifies CASSEQREGPYEQYF.